This note documents a single T cell receptor (beta chain) sequence. Its antigen remains unidentified. Germline assignment: CDR1 SGHNT and CDR2 YENEEA. CDR3 length equals 12 residues. Between the trimmed V and J ends, which lost 5 bases and 6 bases, there was a span of 5 bases. The source of the sample is a study of cytomegalovirus exposure and HLA in healthy donors. 13 Jbeta primers and 60 Vbeta primers were used for the PCR. Profiling relied on immunoSEQ multiplex PCR, and the TCRdb table lists in-frame clones only, not all of them. Among 75,000 or so clones listed, about 66% were seen once. Study-wide points: Most subjects' HLA-A and HLA-B alleles were reportedly predicted from TCR beta sequences.

The sequence was collected from a man in his forties in good health and CMV-seropositive. The sequencing sample was made of PBMCs. The V and J genes are TRBV11-3 and TRBJ1-6, with D unresolved. In nucleotides, the CDR3 is TGTGCCAGCAGCCACGGTAATTCACCCCTCCACTTT. Translation gives CASSHGNSPLHF. The whole variable domain, remainder taken from reference TRBV11-3 and TRBJ1-6, is EAGVVQSPRYKIIEKKQPVAFWCNPISGHNTLYWYLQNLGQGPELLIRYENEEAVDDSQLPKDRFSAERLKGVDSTLKIQPAELGDSAVYLCASSHGNSPLHFGNGTRLTVT.